Listed here are 32 T cell receptor beta chains from one sample, sequenced in a study of beta chain features in type 1 diabetes. Of the isolated RNA, all was reverse transcribed, and so the sequenced material was expressed TCRB transcripts. Clones were sequenced by immunoSEQ multiplex PCR, and TCRdb holds only the in-frame ones, with some missing. The sample records around 690,000 clones, around 12% being singletons. General study results and limits: Among patients with Type 1 diabetes, TCRB CDR3s were moderately but significantly shorter in every one of the four CD4+ subsets.

For these receptors, no antigen is known. Material for sequencing was naive CD4+ T cells from blood. Every receptor here comes from a man aged 25 to 45 with type 1 diabetes.

In this sample, this clone turned up a few times. V and J are TRBV10-1 and TRBJ2-3; 11 nucleotides agree with TRBD2. V shed 6 bases, J shed 6 bases, and the junction held 8 bases outside the gene matches. Germline CDR1 WNHNN, CDR2 SYGVQD (reference sequence). The CDR3 has 15 amino acids. Here the CDR3 reads CASSLTSGTADTQYF. The CDR3 DNA follows: TGCGCCAGCAGCTTGACTAGCGGGACAGCTGATACGCAGTATTTT.

This clone came up a few times. The rearrangement links TRBV4-2 to TRBJ1-4; D is unclear. Trimming pared 1 base from V and 0 bases from J, leaving 9 bases between. CDR3 length equals 16 residues. In germline, CDR1 is LGHNA, CDR2 YNFKEQ. CDR3 loop: CASSQVGTPTNEKLFF. CDR3 coding DNA: TGTGCCAGCAGCCAAGTAGGAACACCAACTAATGAAAAACTGTTTTTT.

The V call is TRBV12-5, the J call TRBJ1-1; 7 bases are shared with TRBD1. This CDR3 has 14 amino acids. V dropped 1 base and J dropped 1; count of bases not matched to a gene: 0. Germline CDR1 LGHNT, CDR2 FRNRAP. The CDR3 protein is CASGLGTGNTEAFF. The DNA for the CDR3 is TGTGCTAGTGGTTTGGGGACAGGGAACACTGAAGCTTTCTTT. The full variable domain, with the rest looked up from reference TRBV12-5 and TRBJ1-1, is DARVTQTPRHKVTEMGQEVTMRCQPILGHNTVFWYRQTMMQGLELLAYFRNRAPLDDSGMPKDRFSAEMPDATLATLKIQPSEPRDSAVYFCASGLGTGNTEAFFGQGTRLTVV.

This clone was detected a few times. The chain links TRBV7-2 to TRBJ2-1; D remains unclear. Between the trimmed V and J ends, which lost 5 bases and 5 bases, there was a span of 10 bases. Germline lookup yields CDR1 SGHTA and CDR2 FQGNSA. CDR3 size: 13 residues. The CDR3 DNA reads TGTGCCAGCAGCAGCCGGTCACACAATGAGCAGTTCTTC. Protein sequence: CASSSRSHNEQFF.

V and J are TRBV6-6 and TRBJ2-1, with 11 positions matching TRBD2. The CDR3 spans 16 residues. Germline lookup yields CDR1 MNHNY and CDR2 SVGAGI (reference sequence). Unmatched junction bases numbered 5, after V lost 7 bases and J lost 0 bases. Here the CDR3 DNA reads TGTGCCAGCAAAGGAACTAGCGGGGGCTCCTACAATGAGCAGTTCTTC. Amino acids: CASKGTSGGSYNEQFF.

Only a few counts were recorded for this clone. This sequence joins TRBV2 and TRBJ1-1; D might be TRBD1 (6 bases). The CDR3 covers 13 residues. V lost 0 bases and J lost 13, with 15 bases in between. Per germline, CDR1 SNHLY and CDR2 FYNNEI. This CDR3 is CASSEALQGKVFF. The CDR3 nucleotides read TGTGCCAGCAGTGAAGCGCTTCAGGGGAAGGTTTTCTTT.

The DNA of the CDR3 is TGTGCCAGCAGTTTGGGACAGGGGGCTCGGCCCCAGCATTTT. Amino acid sequence: CASSLGQGARPQHF. J is TRBJ1-5 and V is TRBV28, with 12 bases fitting TRBD1. V dropped 3 bases and J dropped 9; count of bases not matched to a gene: 3. CDR1 is MDHEN and CDR2 is SYDVKM in the germline V gene. The CDR3 contains 14 residues.

The rearrangement uses TRBV11-2 and TRBJ2-3; 7 positions agree with TRBD2. With V trimmed by 4 bases and J by 2 bases, 3 bases remained unmatched. The CDR3 covers 14 residues. Looked up from germline, CDR1 is SGHAT and CDR2 is FQNNGV. The CDR3 bases are TGTGCCAGCAGCTCCGGACTAGTCACAGATACGCAGTATTTT. Encoded protein: CASSSGLVTDTQYF.

The chain employs TRBV9 and TRBJ1-2; weak D call: TRBD1 (5 bases). Germline V gene lookup returns CDR1 SGDLS and CDR2 YYNGEE. V was clipped by 0 bases and J by 3 bases, with 12 bases between them. CDR3 length: 15 amino acids. For the CDR3, the DNA is TGTGCCAGCAGCGTAGATTTTGGGGGGGACTATGGCTACACCTTC. Residues: CASSVDFGGDYGYTF.

The genes are TRBV27 and TRBJ1-5, with D maybe TRBD1 (5 bases). Trimming shortened V by 7 bases and J by 9 bases, and 22 bases separated the two germline ends. CDR1 MNHEY and CDR2 SMNVEV come from the germline V gene (reference sequence). This CDR3 spans 15 amino acids. CDR3 bases: TGTGCCAGCACCCTGGATCAGGGAGGAGAAGGGCCCCAGCATTTT. Translation gives CASTLDQGGEGPQHF.

In its sample, this clone was seen a few times. V is TRBV25-1 and J is TRBJ1-5; D gene unclear. Germline V gene lookup returns CDR1 MGHDK and CDR2 SYGVNS. CDR3 length: 13 amino acids. The germline V and J ends were trimmed by 5 bases and 5 bases, with 10 bases remaining between them. In DNA, the CDR3 is TGTGCCAGCAGTACCATGGCGGATCAGCCCCAGCATTTT. Encoded protein: CASSTMADQPQHF.

The chain is built from TRBV18 and TRBJ1-1; D unclear. The CDR3 contains 12 residues. The germline V gene has CDR1 KGHSH and CDR2 LQKENI. The V end lost 3 bases, the J end lost 7 bases, and 9 bases lay between the germline ends. The chain's CDR3 is CASSPSGGEAFF. CDR3 in DNA: TGTGCCAGCTCACCGTCCGGAGGTGAAGCTTTCTTT.

This clone was recorded a few times. The CDR3 sequence: CASSLGDGRYEQYF. CDR3 bases: TGCGCCAGCAGCTTGGGCGACGGTCGCTACGAGCAGTACTTC. The rearrangement uses TRBV5-1 and TRBJ2-7; no clear D. The V end lost 0 bases, the J end lost 3 bases, and 10 bases lay between the germline ends. There are 14 residues in the CDR3. Germline V gene lookup returns CDR1 SGHRS and CDR2 YFSETQ.

This chain links TRBV11-1 with TRBJ2-2, with D unclear. Trimming shortened V by 3 bases and J by 6 bases, and 14 bases separated the two germline ends. The CDR3 covers 15 residues. CDR1 is SGHAT, CDR2 FQDESV, per germline (reference sequence). CDR3 sequence (DNA): TGTGCCAGCAGCTTTTCATCGTCCCGGGCCGGGGAGCTGTTTTTT. Translated, it gives CASSFSSSRAGELFF.

Only a few counts were recorded for this clone. This chain joins TRBV29-1 and TRBJ2-6; 9 nucleotides match TRBD1. CDR1 is SQVTM and CDR2 is ANQGSEA in the germline V gene. The CDR3 is 15 residues long. V dropped 4 bases and J dropped 2; count of bases not matched to a gene: 3. The CDR3 is CSVVRQGAGANVLTF. CDR3 DNA: TGCAGCGTTGTCCGACAGGGGGCTGGGGCCAACGTCCTGACTTTC.

This clone was recorded a few times. The chain couples TRBV5-1 to TRBJ2-7; maybe TRBD2 (5 bases). V was trimmed by 4 bases and J by 7 bases, leaving 12 bases between them. The length of the CDR3 is 12 residues. Per the germline V gene, CDR1 is SGHRS and CDR2 is YFSETQ. The CDR3 loop reads CASSLGRGEQYF. The CDR3 nucleotides read TGCGCCAGCAGCCTCGGACGCGGGGAGCAGTACTTC. Complete variable domain (other parts from reference TRBV5-1 and TRBJ2-7): KAGVTQTPRYLIKTRGQQVTLSCSPISGHRSVSWYQQTPGQGLQFLFEYFSETQRNKGNFPGRFSGRQFSNSRSEMNVSTLELGDSALYLCASSLGRGEQYFGPGTRLTVT.

The V gene is TRBV2, the J gene TRBJ1-2, with D unclear. There are 12 residues in the CDR3. Trimming removed 6 bases at V and 3 bases at J, with 8 bases between. In germline, CDR1 is SNHLY, CDR2 FYNNEI. This CDR3 is CASRERDYGYTF. In DNA, the CDR3 is TGTGCCAGCAGGGAACGGGACTATGGCTACACCTTC.

This clone was counted between two and nine times. V usage is TRBV7-2 and J usage is TRBJ2-1; the match to TRBD1 covers 7 bases. Germline CDR1 reads SGHTA; CDR2 reads FQGNSA. CDR3 length equals 13 residues. V lost 0 bases and J lost 7; bases outside the gene matches: 0. The CDR3 region is CASSLARGNEQFF. CDR3 nucleotides: TGTGCCAGCAGCTTAGCCAGGGGGAATGAGCAGTTCTTC. The entire variable domain, with the rest obtained from reference TRBV7-2 and TRBJ2-1, is as follows: GAGVSQSPSNKVTEKGKDVELRCDPISGHTALYWYRQSLGQGLEFLIYFQGNSAPDKSGLPSDRFSAERTGGSVSTLTIQRTQQEDSAVYLCASSLARGNEQFFGPGTRLTVL.

In its sample, this clone was seen a few times. This chain uses TRBV28 with TRBJ1-6, with a possible D match to TRBD1 (5 bases). The germline V and J ends were trimmed by 8 bases and 5 bases, with 10 bases remaining between them. The CDR3 has 13 residues. CDR1 and CDR2 from the germline V gene are MDHEN and SYDVKM. The CDR3 DNA reads TGTGCCAGCTGGACACGGAATAATTCACCCCTCCACTTT. This encodes CASWTRNNSPLHF.

This clone has more than one count but fewer than ten. The rearrangement joins TRBV2 to TRBJ1-2; D possibly corresponds to TRBD1 (5 bases). Deletions cut 8 bases from V and 6 bases from J, with 10 bases between. The CDR3 covers 11 residues. The germline CDR1 and CDR2 sequences are SNHLY and FYNNEI. In nucleotides, the CDR3 is TGTGCCAGCCGGGGCGGGCATGGCTACACCTTC. It codes for CASRGGHGYTF.

The V and J genes are TRBV2 and TRBJ2-1, with 7 bases lining up with TRBD1. Germline V gene data show CDR1 as SNHLY and CDR2 as FYNNEI. The CDR3 length is 14 residues. V shed 3 bases, J shed 8 bases, and the junction held 7 bases outside the gene matches. The CDR3 loop is CASSEGQKSDEQFF. In DNA, the CDR3 is TGTGCCAGCAGTGAGGGACAGAAGTCCGATGAGCAGTTCTTC. Complete variable domain (other parts from reference TRBV2 and TRBJ2-1): EPEVTQTPSHQVTQMGQEVILRCVPISNHLYFYWYRQILGQKVEFLVSFYNNEISEKSEIFDDQFSVERPDGSNFTLKIRSTKLEDSAMYFCASSEGQKSDEQFFGPGTRLTVL.

This clone showed up just a few times. The gene calls are TRBV5-4 and TRBJ2-3; 12 nucleotides align to TRBD2. CDR3 length: 16 residues. V shed 1 base, J shed 1 base, and the junction held 1 base outside the gene matches. Germline CDR1 SGHNT, CDR2 YYREEE (reference sequence). Here the CDR3 DNA reads TGTGCCAGCAGCTTGAGGACTAGCGGGGGCACAGATACGCAGTATTTT. Residues: CASSLRTSGGTDTQYF. The variable domain in full, completed from reference TRBV5-4 and TRBJ2-3, reads ETGVTQSPTHLIKTRGQQVTLRCSSQSGHNTVSWYQQALGQGPQFIFQYYREEENGRGNFPPRFSGLQFPNYSSELNVNALELDDSALYLCASSLRTSGGTDTQYFGPGTRLTVL.

The chain couples TRBV2 to TRBJ1-1; D uncertain. Between the trimmed V and J ends, which lost 2 bases and 6 bases, there was a span of 13 bases. CDR1 and CDR2 (germline): SNHLY, FYNNEI. CDR3 size: 14 residues. CDR3 DNA sequence: TGTGCCAGCAGTGAATCCGAGGCCTTCTCTGAAGCTTTCTTT. This gives the protein CASSESEAFSEAFF.

This chain joins TRBV5-1 and TRBJ2-7; no clear D. Per germline, CDR1 SGHRS and CDR2 YFSETQ. V dropped 3 bases and J dropped 0 bases, with 7 bases sitting between them. This CDR3 contains 13 residues. In DNA, the CDR3 is TGCGCCAGCAGCTCCACCAGCTCCTACGAGCAGTACTTC. Translated, it gives CASSSTSSYEQYF.

This clone came up a few times. Here the CDR3 DNA reads TGTGCCTGGAGTTTCGGGACAGGGGTTGAAAAACTGTTTTTT. It specifies CAWSFGTGVEKLFF. The chain uses TRBV30 and TRBJ1-4; 10 bases line up with TRBD1. This CDR3 has 14 amino acids. With 2 bases clipped from V and 7 bases from J, the junction kept 4 bases outside the gene matches. The germline V gene encodes CDR1 GTSNPN and CDR2 SVGIG (reference sequence).

The rearrangement uses TRBV28 and TRBJ2-1; TRBD2 agrees at 7 bases. Germline lookup yields CDR1 MDHEN and CDR2 SYDVKM. V lost 7 bases and J lost 7; bases outside the gene matches: 7. The CDR3 length is 13 residues. CDR3 DNA sequence: TGTGCCAGCACTCCCGCGGGGGTTAATGAGCAGTTCTTC. Translation: CASTPAGVNEQFF.

The gene calls are TRBV10-2 and TRBJ1-2; the D gene is possibly TRBD1 (6 bases). V dropped 2 bases and J dropped 7 bases, with 14 bases sitting between them. The CDR3 contains 14 residues. Germline loops: CDR1 WSHSY, CDR2 SAAADI. The CDR3 reads CASSEPGQWPGYTF. CDR3 coding DNA: TGCGCCAGCAGTGAGCCTGGACAGTGGCCTGGCTACACCTTC.

The chain carries TRBV28 and TRBJ2-7; D unresolved. Per germline, CDR1 MDHEN and CDR2 SYDVKM. V gave up 5 bases and J gave up 4 bases, with 9 bases separating them. The length of the CDR3 is 12 residues. The CDR3 DNA follows: TGTGCCAGCAGTCCCGCCAGGTACGAGCAGTACTTC. Encoded protein: CASSPARYEQYF.

This clone came up a few times. V gene TRBV2 combines with J gene TRBJ1-5, with D hard to call. This CDR3 is 15 amino acids long. Germline CDR1 SNHLY, CDR2 FYNNEI. V was pared by 4 bases and J by 3 bases, with 13 bases between. CDR3 nucleotide sequence: TGTGCCAGCAGTGCGACTTCGGGATACAATCAGCCCCAGCATTTT. It encodes CASSATSGYNQPQHF.

The chain is built from TRBV2 and TRBJ2-2, with D possibly TRBD1 on 5 matching bases. Germline V gene lookup returns CDR1 SNHLY and CDR2 FYNNEI. Trimming pared 8 bases from V and 7 bases from J, leaving 11 bases between. The CDR3 consists of 12 residues. The CDR3 coding sequence is TGTGCCAGCCTGGGGCGCAGCGGGGAGCTGTTTTTT. Translating gives CASLGRSGELFF.

The chain recombines TRBV14 with TRBJ1-6; 7 bases align to TRBD1. V was pared by 0 bases and J by 8 bases, with 7 bases of the junction left unmatched. Germline CDR1 reads SGHDN; CDR2 reads FVKESK. The CDR3 runs 16 residues. CDR3 bases: TGTGCCAGCAGCCAAGATCGACAGGGAAGCGATTCACCCCTCCACTTT. Translation: CASSQDRQGSDSPLHF. Variable domain in full (rest from reference TRBV14 and TRBJ1-6): EAGVTQFPSHSVIEKGQTVTLRCDPISGHDNLYWYRRVMGKEIKFLLHFVKESKQDESGMPNNRFLAERTGGTYSTLKVQPAELEDSGVYFCASSQDRQGSDSPLHFGNGTRLTVT.

The chain links TRBV11-2 to TRBJ2-1, with TRBD1 matching over 10 bases. CDR1 and CDR2 (germline): SGHAT, FQNNGV. After removal of 5 bases from V and 3 bases from J, the junction contained 4 bases not matched to a gene. CDR3 size: 15 residues. The CDR3 DNA reads as TGTGCCAGCAGCAAGGGGGACAGGGGCTACAATGAGCAGTTCTTC. This codes for CASSKGDRGYNEQFF.